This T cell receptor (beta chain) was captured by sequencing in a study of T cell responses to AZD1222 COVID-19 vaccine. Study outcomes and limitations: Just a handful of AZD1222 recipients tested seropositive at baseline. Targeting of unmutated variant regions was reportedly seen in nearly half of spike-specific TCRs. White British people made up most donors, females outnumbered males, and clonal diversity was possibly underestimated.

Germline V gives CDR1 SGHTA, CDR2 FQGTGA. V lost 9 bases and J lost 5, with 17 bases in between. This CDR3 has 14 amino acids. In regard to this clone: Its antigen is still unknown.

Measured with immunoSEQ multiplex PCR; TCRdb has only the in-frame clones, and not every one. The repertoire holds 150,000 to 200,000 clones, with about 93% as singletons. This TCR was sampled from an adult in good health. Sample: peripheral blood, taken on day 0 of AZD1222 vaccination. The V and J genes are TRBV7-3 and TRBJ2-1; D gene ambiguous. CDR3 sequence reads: CASRKGRADNEQFF. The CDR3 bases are TGTGCCAGTAGAAAGGGTAGGGCGGACAATGAGCAGTTCTTC.